Reported below is one T cell receptor (beta chain). The antigen remains unidentified. The record originates from a study of cytomegalovirus exposure and HLA in healthy donors. General study results and limits: A later analysis linked 15,000 to 20,000 TCR beta sequences to HLA alleles at 0.05 false discovery rate. Differences between HLA loci emerged in a later analysis of TCR association rates, with DRB1 most and HLA-C fewest.

PCR was performed using 60 Vbeta and 13 Jbeta primers. This table comes from immunoSEQ multiplex PCR, and its TCRdb copy is limited to in-frame clones, with some not included. The repertoire holds some 77,000 clones, with over 70% as singletons. Trimming cost V 5 bases and J 6 bases; bases outside gene matches: 8. The CDR3 is 15 residues long. Germline V CDR1 and CDR2: SGHTA, FQGNSA. This clonotype was obtained from a woman in her forties in good health and CMV-seronegative. This chain links TRBV7-2 with TRBJ2-7, with 12 bases fitting TRBD2. Sequencing was performed on PBMCs. CDR3 in DNA: TGTGCCAGCAGCCAGACTAGCGGGAGCCTACCCGAGCAGTACTTC. Its protein product is CASSQTSGSLPEQYF.